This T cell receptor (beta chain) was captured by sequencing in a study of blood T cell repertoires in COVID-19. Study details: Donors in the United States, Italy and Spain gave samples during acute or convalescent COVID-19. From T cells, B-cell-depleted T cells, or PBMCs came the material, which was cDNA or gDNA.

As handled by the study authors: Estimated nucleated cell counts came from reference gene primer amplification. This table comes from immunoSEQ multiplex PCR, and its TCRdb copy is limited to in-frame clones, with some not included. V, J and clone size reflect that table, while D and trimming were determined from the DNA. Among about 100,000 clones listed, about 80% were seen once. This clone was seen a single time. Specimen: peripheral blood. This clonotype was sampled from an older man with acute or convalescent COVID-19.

The CDR3 sequence: CASSFNRDYSYEQYF. Here the CDR3 DNA reads TGTGCCAGCAGTTTCAACAGGGATTACTCCTACGAGCAGTACTTC. V gene TRBV27 combines with J gene TRBJ2-7; D is perhaps TRBD1 (6 bases). In germline, CDR1 is MNHEY, CDR2 SMNVEV (reference sequence). There are 15 residues in the CDR3. The V end was cut by 3 bases, the J end by 0 bases, with 12 bases between.